The 12 T cell receptor beta chains below come from one sample, sequenced in a study of identical twins. MiXCR was run by TCRdb on the 5' RACE reads, yielding one entry per CDR3 protein. The sample includes hundreds of thousands of distinct CDR3 sequences, more than 8% seen only once; the top ten take around 7.1%. These same records also appear under a second study, on yellow fever vaccine responses in identical twins.

Input material: CD8+ T cells sorted from blood. These receptors were obtained from a young woman in good health.

V is TRBV29-1 and J is TRBJ2-7; no firm D call. Germline V CDR1 and CDR2: SQVTM, ANQGSEA. The CDR3 runs 12 residues. The V end was cut by 3 bases, the J end by 4 bases, with 10 bases between. CDR3: CSVERLFYEQYF. The CDR3 DNA reads as TGCAGCGTTGAGAGACTCTTTTACGAGCAGTACTTC.

This chain links TRBV27 with TRBJ2-6; tentative D call: TRBD1 (7 bases). Germline-derived CDR1 and CDR2 are MNHEY and SMNVEV (reference sequence). V lost 2 bases, J lost 3 bases, and 14 bases lay in between. This CDR3 has 17 amino acids. The CDR3 DNA reads TGTGCCAGCAGTTTACGGGGGACAGCCTTTGGGGCCAACGTCCTGACTTTC. Translated: CASSLRGTAFGANVLTF.

V and J are TRBV9 and TRBJ2-3, with TRBD1 identical over 12 bases. This CDR3 has 14 residues. With V trimmed by 2 bases and J by 8 bases, 3 bases remained unmatched. Germline CDR1 reads SGDLS; CDR2 reads YYNGEE. CDR3 sequence (DNA): TGTGCCAGCAGCGTGGGACAGGGGGCGGCTACGCAGTATTTT. Its translation: CASSVGQGAATQYF.

This clonotype was detected ten times or more. CDR3 sequence (DNA): TGTGCCACAAGGACAGGGAATCAGCCCCAGCATTTT. Translation: CATRTGNQPQHF. The chain recombines TRBV15 with TRBJ1-5; 8 bases line up with TRBD1. CDR1 is LNHNV, CDR2 YYDKDF, per germline (reference sequence). The CDR3 is 12 amino acids. V shed 9 bases and J 4 bases; nucleotides not matched to a gene: 2.

This clonotype was seen a handful of times. The rearrangement joins TRBV20-1 to TRBJ2-4, with D maybe TRBD2 (7 bases). The V gene's germline CDR1 is DFQATT and CDR2 SNEGSKA (reference sequence). CDR3 size: 16 residues. Trimming stripped 6 bases from V and 7 bases from J, with 25 bases between. The CDR3 coding sequence is TGCAGTGCCTCGCCCTGGGCGGGGGCCATCGGGAACATTCAGTACTTC. Protein sequence: CSASPWAGAIGNIQYF.

A single count supports this clonotype. The chain employs TRBV5-1 and TRBJ1-2; D perhaps matches TRBD1 (5 bases). The germline V and J ends were trimmed by 0 bases and 1 base, with 7 bases remaining between them. CDR1 and CDR2 from the germline V gene are SGHRS and YFSETQ. The CDR3 covers 14 residues. The CDR3 protein is CASSLDRFNYGYTF. CDR3 bases: TGCGCCAGCAGCTTGGACAGGTTTAACTATGGCTACACCTTC.

This clonotype was seen a handful of times. The chain employs TRBV6-5 and TRBJ2-5; D unresolved. This CDR3 is 12 amino acids long. The germline V gene has CDR1 MNHEY and CDR2 SVGAGI. The germline V and J ends were trimmed by 8 bases and 2 bases, with 9 bases remaining between them. DNA for the CDR3: TGTGCCAGCGGTTCGAATCAAGAGACCCAGTACTTC. The encoded protein is CASGSNQETQYF.

J is TRBJ2-7 and V is TRBV7-9; either TRBD1 or TRBD2 may fit D (5 bases each). Germline lookup yields CDR1 SEHNR and CDR2 FQNEAQ (reference sequence). The CDR3 covers 16 residues. The V and J ends lost 5 bases and 2 bases respectively, with 19 bases between them. The CDR3 DNA sequence: TGTGCCAGCAGCGATATCAGATCCGGGGCAGCCTACGAGCAGTACTTC. Translated, it gives CASSDIRSGAAYEQYF.

This sequence joins TRBV27 and TRBJ2-7, with 7 bases identical to TRBD1. V lost 2 bases to trimming and J lost 3 bases; unmatched junction nucleotides: 4. The CDR3 runs 14 residues. The germline V gene encodes CDR1 MNHEY and CDR2 SMNVEV (reference sequence). CDR3 loop: CASSLVGQYYEQYF. DNA for the CDR3: TGTGCCAGCAGTTTAGTGGGACAGTACTACGAGCAGTACTTC.

This clonotype has more than one count but fewer than ten. The chain joins TRBV7-8 to TRBJ1-5; D remains unclear. The CDR3 covers 14 residues. Deletions cut 5 bases from V and 6 bases from J, with 14 bases between. Germline CDR1 is SGHVS and CDR2 is FQNEAQ. The CDR3 loop is CASSIPEGGQPQHF. DNA of the CDR3: TGTGCCAGCAGCATCCCGGAGGGAGGTCAGCCCCAGCATTTT. The full variable domain, in which reference TRBV7-8 and TRBJ1-5 provide the parts outside the CDR3, is GAGVSQSPRYKVAKRGQDVALRCDPISGHVSLFWYQQALGQGPEFLTYFQNEAQLDKSGLPSDRFFAERPEGSVSTLKIQRTQQEDSAVYLCASSIPEGGQPQHFGDGTRLSIL.

This clonotype was observed a handful of times. This rearrangement joins TRBV5-1 to TRBJ1-2; D is perhaps TRBD1 (5 bases). This CDR3 is built from 13 residues. V was shortened by 3 bases and J by 7 bases, with 13 bases between the two germline ends. The germline V gene has CDR1 SGHRS and CDR2 YFSETQ. The CDR3 loop is CASSSGLIGGYTF. CDR3 in DNA: TGCGCCAGCAGCTCGGGACTCATAGGTGGCTACACCTTC.

The V and J genes are TRBV2 and TRBJ1-2; D is unclear. V gave up 10 bases and J gave up 2 bases, with 8 bases separating them. This CDR3 region has 11 residues. Germline assignment: CDR1 SNHLY and CDR2 FYNNEI. Here the CDR3 DNA reads TGTGCCACAGAACAGAACTATGGCTACACCTTC. Its protein product is CATEQNYGYTF.